This is a list of T cell receptor beta chains from one sample in a study of beta chain features in type 1 diabetes. Generated by immunoSEQ multiplex PCR, the TCRdb table keeps only in-frame clones and is missing some. The data hold 150,000 to 200,000 clones, with roughly 7.1% observed a single time. The sequenced material came from central memory CD4+ T cells from blood. The receptors come from a woman aged 35 to 49 with type 1 diabetes. Each CDR3 is given with its conserved first and last residue. The D gene is left open where the match is weak. Expanded clones get a size class; other rows say once, few or many, or leave the size out.

J gene: TRBJ2-1; clone size: few; V gene: TRBV4-2; D gene: TRBD2; CDR3 DNA: TGTGCCAGCAGCCAGGACCGGACTAGCGGGGGAAAACAGTTCTTC; CDR3 protein: CASSQDRTSGGKQFF
J gene: TRBJ1-2; clone size: .; V gene: TRBV5-1; D gene: .; CDR3 DNA: TGCGCCAGCAGCTTGGAGACTTATGGCTACACCTTC; CDR3 protein: CASSLETYGYTF
J gene: TRBJ2-1; clone size: few; V gene: TRBV6-4; D gene: .; CDR3 DNA: TGTGCCAGCAGTGCCCAGGGCTCCTACAATGAGCAGTTCTTC; CDR3 protein: CASSAQGSYNEQFF
J gene: TRBJ2-7; clone size: .; V gene: TRBV4-1; D gene: TRBD2; CDR3 DNA: TGCGCCAGCAGCCAAGGGGTAGCGGGGGCATCCTACGAGCAGTACTTC; CDR3 protein: CASSQGVAGASYEQYF
J gene: TRBJ1-1; clone size: .; V gene: TRBV19; D gene: .; CDR3 DNA: TGTGCCAGTAGTGAACAGACCAACACTGAAGCTTTCTTT; CDR3 protein: CASSEQTNTEAFF
J gene: TRBJ2-1; clone size: few; V gene: TRBV7-9; D gene: TRBD1; CDR3 DNA: TGTGCCAGCAGCTTAGCGGGCAGGGGGCGCGCCAATGAGCAGTTCTTC; CDR3 protein: CASSLAGRGRANEQFF
J gene: TRBJ1-1; clone size: .; V gene: TRBV15; D gene: .; CDR3 DNA: TGTGCCACCAGCTCCCGTTTGAACACTGAAGCTTTCTTT; CDR3 protein: CATSSRLNTEAFF
J gene: TRBJ1-2; clone size: .; V gene: TRBV11-2; D gene: .; CDR3 DNA: TGTGCCAGCAGCCTCCGGGAGAGAAACTATGGCTACACCTTC; CDR3 protein: CASSLRERNYGYTF
J gene: TRBJ2-2; clone size: few; V gene: TRBV30; D gene: TRBD1; CDR3 DNA: TGTGCCTGGAGGCTCACAGGGGCGAACACCGGGGAGCTGTTTTTT; CDR3 protein: CAWRLTGANTGELFF
J gene: TRBJ1-1; clone size: few; V gene: TRBV7-2; D gene: TRBD1; CDR3 DNA: TGTGCCAGCAGCCTCTGGTTCGGACAGGGAGGAGGGGGAGCTTTCTTT; CDR3 protein: CASSLWFGQGGGGAFF
J gene: TRBJ1-6; clone size: few; V gene: TRBV5-5; D gene: TRBD1; CDR3 DNA: TGTGCCAGCAGCTTTAGACAGGGTCGAGATTCACCCCTCCACTTT; CDR3 protein: CASSFRQGRDSPLHF
J gene: TRBJ1-2; clone size: .; V gene: TRBV21-1; D gene: .; CDR3 DNA: TGTGCCAGCAGGTACTCACGAGGCTACACCTTC; CDR3 protein: CASRYSRGYTF
J gene: TRBJ1-2; clone size: .; V gene: TRBV11-3; D gene: .; CDR3 DNA: TGTGCCAGCAGCTACGGGGTAGAAGGAGGCTACACCTTC; CDR3 protein: CASSYGVEGGYTF
J gene: TRBJ1-1; clone size: few; V gene: TRBV7-3; D gene: TRBD1; CDR3 DNA: TGTGCCAGCAGCTTAACCTCGGACAGGGCGAACACTGAAGCTTTCTTT; CDR3 protein: CASSLTSDRANTEAFF
J gene: TRBJ2-7; clone size: .; V gene: TRBV28; D gene: TRBD1; CDR3 DNA: TGTGCCAGCAGTTCCAGGGGGTCCACCATCGAGCAGTACTTC; CDR3 protein: CASSSRGSTIEQYF
J gene: TRBJ1-1; clone size: .; V gene: TRBV7-3; D gene: .; CDR3 DNA: TGTGCCAGCAGCCCTCGGACAAGGCCCGGTTCCGGCACTGAAGCTTTCTTT; CDR3 protein: CASSPRTRPGSGTEAFF
J gene: TRBJ2-7; clone size: few; V gene: TRBV6-5; D gene: .; CDR3 DNA: TGTGCCAGCAGTTACGCCGGGGACAACTCCTACGAGCAGTACTTC; CDR3 protein: CASSYAGDNSYEQYF
J gene: TRBJ1-6; clone size: few; V gene: TRBV7-3; D gene: .; CDR3 DNA: TGTGCCAGCAGAGAAGGTACTGGCGGTTCACCCCTCCACTTT; CDR3 protein: CASREGTGGSPLHF
J gene: TRBJ2-5; clone size: .; V gene: TRBV20-1; D gene: .; CDR3 DNA: TGCAGTGCGCACGAGAAGCCCCAGTACTTC; CDR3 protein: CSAHEKPQYF
J gene: TRBJ2-1; clone size: few; V gene: TRBV6-1; D gene: .; CDR3 DNA: TGTGCCAGCAGTGGGGTAGCGGACTCCTACAATGAGCAGTTCTTC; CDR3 protein: CASSGVADSYNEQFF
J gene: TRBJ2-7; clone size: .; V gene: TRBV7-3; D gene: TRBD2; CDR3 DNA: TGTGCCAGCAGCTTCAGCTACGGGCGGGGGGGGTACGAGCAGTACTTC; CDR3 protein: CASSFSYGRGGYEQYF
J gene: TRBJ2-1; clone size: .; V gene: TRBV7-9; D gene: .; CDR3 DNA: TGTGCCAGCAGCTTAGCTGGCGGAACCTACAATGAGCAGTTCTTC; CDR3 protein: CASSLAGGTYNEQFF
J gene: TRBJ1-5; clone size: few; V gene: TRBV7-2; D gene: TRBD1; CDR3 DNA: TGTGCCAGCAGCTCCGGACAGGGAGGCGATCAGCCCCAGCATTTT; CDR3 protein: CASSSGQGGDQPQHF
J gene: TRBJ2-3; clone size: .; V gene: TRBV5-6; D gene: .; CDR3 DNA: TGTGCCAGCAGCGGGGACTCCCGTGCGGATACGCAGTATTTT; CDR3 protein: CASSGDSRADTQYF
J gene: TRBJ2-4; clone size: .; V gene: TRBV10-3; D gene: .; CDR3 DNA: TGTGCCATCAGGGGATCGGCAGGACTAGCCAAAAACATTCAGTACTTC; CDR3 protein: CAIRGSAGLAKNIQYF
J gene: TRBJ1-3; clone size: few; V gene: TRBV30; D gene: TRBD1; CDR3 DNA: TGTGCCAACCTCGACAGGGGAAAAATGGCCATATATTTT; CDR3 protein: CANLDRGKMAIYF
J gene: TRBJ2-5; clone size: few; V gene: TRBV5-1; D gene: .; CDR3 DNA: TGCGCCAGCAGCTTGACAGGGTCAGGGGAAGAGACCCAGTACTTC; CDR3 protein: CASSLTGSGEETQYF
J gene: TRBJ2-1; clone size: few; V gene: TRBV15; D gene: TRBD2; CDR3 DNA: TGTGCCACCAGCAGAGATGGGATAGCGGGAGGGAAGCAGTTCTTC; CDR3 protein: CATSRDGIAGGKQFF
J gene: TRBJ2-3; clone size: .; V gene: TRBV5-1; D gene: TRBD2; CDR3 DNA: TGCGCCAGCAGCTTTGGGGACTACTCTAGCACAGATACGCAGTATTTT; CDR3 protein: CASSFGDYSSTDTQYF
J gene: TRBJ2-7; clone size: few; V gene: TRBV4-1; D gene: TRBD2; CDR3 DNA: TGCGCCAGCAGCCAGGGGACTAGCGGGCGCTACGAGCAGTACTTC; CDR3 protein: CASSQGTSGRYEQYF
J gene: TRBJ2-1; clone size: .; V gene: TRBV2; D gene: TRBD2; CDR3 DNA: TGTGCCAGCGTCCAGACTAGCGCTGAGCAGTTCTTC; CDR3 protein: CASVQTSAEQFF
J gene: TRBJ2-3; clone size: few; V gene: TRBV9; D gene: .; CDR3 DNA: TGTGCCAGCAGCGTCCTGGGCGGGAAGAGGGGAGATACGCAGTATTTT; CDR3 protein: CASSVLGGKRGDTQYF
J gene: TRBJ1-3; clone size: few; V gene: TRBV29-1; D gene: .; CDR3 DNA: TGCAGCGCCTACAGGGACTCTGGAAACACCATATATTTT; CDR3 protein: CSAYRDSGNTIYF
J gene: TRBJ1-5; clone size: few; V gene: TRBV25-1; D gene: .; CDR3 DNA: TGTGCCAGCAGTGAATCAGGGGTTAGGCAGCCCCAGCATTTT; CDR3 protein: CASSESGVRQPQHF
J gene: TRBJ2-5; clone size: few; V gene: TRBV13; D gene: TRBD1; CDR3 DNA: TGTGCCAGCAGCTGGGGGACAGGGGGCCGGAAGACCCAGTACTTC; CDR3 protein: CASSWGTGGRKTQYF
J gene: TRBJ2-4; clone size: few; V gene: TRBV23-1; D gene: .; CDR3 DNA: TGCGCCAGACCGGGACACCCAAAAAACATTCAGTACTTC; CDR3 protein: CARPGHPKNIQYF
J gene: TRBJ1-5; clone size: few; V gene: TRBV27; D gene: TRBD1; CDR3 DNA: TGTGCCAGCAGTCTTATCGGACAGGGCAAGCAGCCCCAGCATTTT; CDR3 protein: CASSLIGQGKQPQHF
J gene: TRBJ2-7; clone size: few; V gene: TRBV5-1; D gene: TRBD2; CDR3 DNA: TGCGCCAGCAGCGCGGAGGGACTACGGGAGCAGTACTTC; CDR3 protein: CASSAEGLREQYF
J gene: TRBJ2-5; clone size: few; V gene: TRBV29-1; D gene: .; CDR3 DNA: TGCAGCGTTGACGGACTCATCCAAGAGACCCAGTACTTC; CDR3 protein: CSVDGLIQETQYF
J gene: TRBJ2-2; clone size: few; V gene: TRBV9; D gene: .; CDR3 DNA: TGTGCCAGCAGCGTAGAGGGAGGGGGGGCTAGCGGCTACACCGGGGAGCTGTTTTTT; CDR3 protein: CASSVEGGGASGYTGELFF
J gene: TRBJ2-2; clone size: few; V gene: TRBV7-9; D gene: TRBD2; CDR3 DNA: TGTGCCAGCAGCCAAGGGACTAGCGGGGATTCCACCGGGGAGCTGTTTTTT; CDR3 protein: CASSQGTSGDSTGELFF
J gene: TRBJ2-6; clone size: few; V gene: TRBV5-5; D gene: .; CDR3 DNA: TGTGCCAGCAGCTTGGGACAGAATGTACTTCGAGTCTCTGGGGCCAACGTCCTGACTTTC; CDR3 protein: CASSLGQNVLRVSGANVLTF
J gene: TRBJ2-1; clone size: few; V gene: TRBV4-3; D gene: .; CDR3 DNA: TGCGCCAGCAGCCAAGTAGACAGGAACAATGAGCAGTTCTTC; CDR3 protein: CASSQVDRNNEQFF
J gene: TRBJ2-3; clone size: few; V gene: TRBV7-6; D gene: .; CDR3 DNA: TGTGCCAGCAGCTCAACCTATAGCGGTGCCGCAGATACGCAGTATTTT; CDR3 protein: CASSSTYSGAADTQYF
J gene: TRBJ2-7; clone size: few; V gene: TRBV6-1; D gene: TRBD2; CDR3 DNA: TGTGCCAGCAGTGAAAGCGGGGGATACCCGATCTACGAGCAGTACTTC; CDR3 protein: CASSESGGYPIYEQYF
J gene: TRBJ2-6; clone size: many; V gene: TRBV9; D gene: .; CDR3 DNA: TGTGCCAGCAGCCCGCTCGGTGACTCTGGGGCCAACGTCCTGACTTTC; CDR3 protein: CASSPLGDSGANVLTF
J gene: TRBJ2-4; clone size: .; V gene: TRBV19; D gene: TRBD2; CDR3 DNA: TGTGCCAGTCGGGAGGGACCCAAAAACATTCAGTACTTC; CDR3 protein: CASREGPKNIQYF
J gene: TRBJ2-1; clone size: many; V gene: TRBV6-6; D gene: .; CDR3 DNA: TGTGCCAGCACGAGAATAGCGATAGGCAATGAGCAGTTCTTC; CDR3 protein: CASTRIAIGNEQFF
J gene: TRBJ2-1; clone size: .; V gene: TRBV11-2; D gene: TRBD2; CDR3 DNA: TGTGCCAGCAGCTTAAGGCGGGAGTTCGCCTATGAGCAGTTCTTC; CDR3 protein: CASSLRREFAYEQFF
J gene: TRBJ2-6; clone size: .; V gene: TRBV4-1; D gene: .; CDR3 DNA: TGCGCCAGCAGCCCCCTCCTCTCCTCGGGGGCCAACGTCCTGACTTTC; CDR3 protein: CASSPLLSSGANVLTF
J gene: TRBJ2-5; clone size: .; V gene: TRBV28; D gene: TRBD2; CDR3 DNA: TGTGCCAGCAGTTCGCCCGGGACTAGCGGACAAGAGACCCAGTACTTC; CDR3 protein: CASSSPGTSGQETQYF
J gene: TRBJ2-1; clone size: .; V gene: TRBV6-5; D gene: .; CDR3 DNA: TGTGCCAGCAGTTCCTATGGTGAGCAGTTCTTC; CDR3 protein: CASSSYGEQFF
J gene: TRBJ1-6; clone size: .; V gene: TRBV9; D gene: .; CDR3 DNA: TGTGCCAGCAGCCCGGAGGGGAATTCACCCCTCCACTTT; CDR3 protein: CASSPEGNSPLHF
J gene: TRBJ2-1; clone size: .; V gene: TRBV6-4; D gene: .; CDR3 DNA: TGTGCCAGCAGTCTTGAGGGGGTCAACAATGAGCAGTTCTTC; CDR3 protein: CASSLEGVNNEQFF
J gene: TRBJ1-1; clone size: many; V gene: TRBV2; D gene: TRBD1; CDR3 DNA: TGTGCCACAGGGGGATTTGTAAGCACTGAAGCTTTCTTT; CDR3 protein: CATGGFVSTEAFF